This T cell receptor (beta chain) originates from a study of cytomegalovirus exposure and HLA in healthy donors. Study summary: Ancestry clustering placed 70% to 85% of roughly 400 genotyped donors in the Caucasian-associated cluster. Overall study findings and caveats: Trimming of TCR beta V- and J-genes showed a link, identified in a later analysis, to a missense DCLRE1C variant. Among immune exposure information, only CMV serostatus was available. TCR beta chains numbering more than 150 were designated cytomegalovirus-associated.

Germline CDR1 and CDR2: MNHEY and SVGAGI. The CDR3 sequence is 15 residues long. V was shortened by 6 bases and J by 4 bases, with 16 bases between the two germline ends. The study ran its PCR with 60 Vbeta and 13 Jbeta primers. Sequencing was performed with immunoSEQ multiplex PCR; in TCRdb, only in-frame clones are kept and a portion is missing. Its clone listing holds 50,000 to 70,000 clones. On this clone: The antigen is unknown.

This sequence joins TRBV6-5 and TRBJ1-5; a possible D gene is TRBD1 (5 bases). This receptor was obtained from a male donor in good health and CMV-seronegative. Sequencing was carried out using PBMCs. This chain's CDR3 is CASRPPGRENQPQHF. DNA of the CDR3: TGTGCCAGCAGACCCCCGGGACGGGAGAATCAGCCCCAGCATTTT.